A single sample is the source of the 27 T cell receptor beta chains below, sequenced in a study of vaccination and CD4 T cells after COVID-19. Treatment defined: roughly 11-day PBMC culture with coronavirus spike peptide pools or control peptides (ViraFEST assay). The unexposed donor gave CD4+ T cells before the COVID-19 pandemic (2011-2018). These TCRs' antigens remain unknown. Cultured CD4+ T cells had their DNA profiled by the Oncomine TCR Beta short-read assay. A single record per CDR3 protein comes from TCRdb applying MiXCR to the PCR reads. This table holds more than 4,500 distinct CDR3 sequences, just under 35% found once. The sample comprised CD4+ T cells from blood, cultured in vitro. Receptors were obtained from a human donor in good health.

CDR3 nucleotide sequence: TGTGCCAGCAGTGGACAACTAGCGGGAGAGGGCGAGCAGTACTTC. It encodes CASSGQLAGEGEQYF. The chain has TRBV27 and TRBJ2-7; 11 bases are shared with TRBD2. V gave up 5 bases and J gave up 6 bases; unmatched junction bases: 9. This CDR3 comprises 15 residues. In germline, CDR1 is MNHEY, CDR2 SMNVEV (reference sequence).

This CDR3 reads CASSPDQNSPLHF. The CDR3 bases are TGTGCCAGCAGCCCGGACCAGAATTCACCCCTCCACTTT. The V gene is TRBV3-1, the J gene TRBJ1-6; D unclear. Germline CDR1 LGHDT, CDR2 YNNKEL (reference sequence). The CDR3 spans 13 residues. V gave up 4 bases and J gave up 7 bases, with 8 bases separating them. Full variable domain (remainder filled in from reference TRBV3-1 and TRBJ1-6): DTAVSQTPKYLVTQMGNDKSIKCEQNLGHDTMYWYKQDSKKFLKIMFSYNNKELIINETVPNRFSPKSPDKAHLNLHINSLELGDSAVYFCASSPDQNSPLHFGNGTRLTVT.

This clonotype was found a few times. This chain joins TRBV14 and TRBJ1-1; TRBD1 is a possible D gene (5 bases). Trimming took off 4 bases at V and 0 bases at J, with 15 bases between the two ends. The CDR3 runs 16 residues. Germline V gene lookup returns CDR1 SGHDN and CDR2 FVKESK. DNA for the CDR3: TGTGCCAGCAGCCCTCGGGTGGCAGGGATGAACACTGAAGCTTTCTTT. Translated, it gives CASSPRVAGMNTEAFF.

This clonotype came up a few times. The CDR3 nucleotides are TGTGCCAGCAGTTACAGCGGGGGGGGTCCCCATCATACGCAGTATTTT. Its protein product is CASSYSGGGPHHTQYF. The gene calls are TRBV7-9 and TRBJ2-3; 10 nucleotides agree with TRBD2. Looked up from germline, CDR1 is SEHNR and CDR2 is FQNEAQ (reference sequence). Losses at the gene ends were 6 bases for V and 7 bases for J; bases not matched to a gene: 13. The CDR3 has 16 residues. The variable domain in full, with the rest retrieved from reference TRBV7-9 and TRBJ2-3, is DTGVSQNPRHKITKRGQNVTFRCDPISEHNRLYWYRQTLGQGPEFLTYFQNEAQLEKSRLLSDRFSAERPKGSFSTLEIQRTEQGDSAMYLCASSYSGGGPHHTQYFGPGTRLTVL.

The sample holds a few counts of this clonotype. CDR3 loop: CASSLIGRNQPQHF. The CDR3 DNA reads TGTGCCAGCAGCTTAATTGGGAGAAATCAGCCCCAGCATTTT. The chain has TRBV7-2 and TRBJ1-5; D gene uncertain. Germline CDR1 and CDR2: SGHTA and FQGNSA. Trimming left V 2 bases short and J 4 bases short, with 9 bases between. The CDR3 consists of 14 residues.

The rearrangement uses TRBV6-1 and TRBJ2-1; no clear D. The germline V gene has CDR1 MNHNS and CDR2 SASEGT. V lost 6 bases to trimming and J lost 5 bases, with 14 bases between them. The CDR3 length is 14 residues. The CDR3 DNA reads TGTGCCAGCAGCCGAGGTTCATGGGACAATGAGCAGTTCTTC. It translates to CASSRGSWDNEQFF.

Here the CDR3 reads CATSDSQGGTEAFF. The CDR3 DNA sequence: TGTGCCACCAGCGACTCTCAGGGGGGCACTGAAGCTTTCTTT. J is TRBJ1-1 and V is TRBV15; 7 bases fit TRBD1. V lost 5 bases and J lost 4; bases outside the gene matches: 7. The CDR3 is made up of 14 amino acids. Germline CDR1 LNHNV, CDR2 YYDKDF (reference sequence).

This chain links TRBV20-1 with TRBJ2-2; TRBD2 matches at 10 bases. The junction had 8 bases not matched to a gene; V was cut back by 5 bases and J by 5 bases. This CDR3 is built from 15 residues. Germline CDR1 DFQATT, CDR2 SNEGSKA (reference sequence). The DNA of the CDR3 is TGCAGTGCTCAAACCGGGACTAGCGTGACCGGGGAGCTGTTTTTT. It encodes CSAQTGTSVTGELFF.

This sequence joins TRBV6-2 or TRBV6-3 and TRBJ1-2; D call uncertain. In germline, CDR1 is MNHEY, CDR2 SVGEGT. CDR3 length: 17 amino acids. V lost 2 bases and J lost 8, with 24 bases in between. This chain's CDR3 is CASSYDLSALTTRGYTF. The CDR3 DNA is TGTGCCAGCAGTTACGATCTCTCGGCCTTGACGACCAGAGGCTACACCTTC.

The chain carries TRBV15 and TRBJ1-2, with D possibly being TRBD1 (5 bases). This CDR3 comprises 13 residues. From germline, CDR1 is LNHNV and CDR2 YYDKDF (reference sequence). Trimming removed 0 bases at V and 8 bases at J, with 10 bases between. CDR3 DNA sequence: TGTGCCACCAGCAGAGAGGACAAGGGGGGCTACACCTTC. Its translation: CATSREDKGGYTF.

This clonotype was counted between two and nine times. The V gene is TRBV27, the J gene TRBJ2-1, with TRBD1 matching over 9 bases. CDR3 length: 14 residues. CDR1 is MNHEY, CDR2 SMNVEV, per germline (reference sequence). The J segment lost 3 bases and the V segment lost 8 bases, leaving 5 bases of the junction unmatched. The CDR3 nucleotides read TGTGCCAGCGGGAGACAGGGGGGCTACAATGAGCAGTTCTTC. Its translation: CASGRQGGYNEQFF.

The genes are TRBV20-1 and TRBJ1-1; 11 bases are shared with TRBD1. Germline values: CDR1 DFQATT, CDR2 SNEGSKA (reference sequence). The trim removed 5 bases at V and 5 bases at J, leaving 4 bases unmatched. This CDR3 spans 13 amino acids. Here the CDR3 DNA reads TGCAGTGCTCCCGGGACAGGGGGTACTGAAGCTTTCTTT. This gives the protein CSAPGTGGTEAFF.

In its sample, this clonotype was seen a few times. The chain combines TRBV19 with TRBJ2-5, with TRBD2 identical over 12 bases. The ends lost 9 bases at V and 5 bases at J; junction bases unmatched: 10. The germline CDR1 and CDR2 sequences are LNHDA and SQIVND (reference sequence). The CDR3 is 15 amino acids. The CDR3 loop reads CASRMTSGGGETQYF. The DNA of the CDR3 is TGTGCCAGCAGAATGACTAGCGGGGGAGGTGAGACCCAGTACTTC.

This chain links TRBV10-1 with TRBJ1-3; D remains ambiguous. V shed 3 bases and J shed 2 bases, with 8 bases lying between them. The germline V gene encodes CDR1 WNHNN and CDR2 SYGVQD (reference sequence). The CDR3 is 14 amino acids. In DNA form, the CDR3 reads TGCGCCAGCAGTGAAGCCACCCCTGGAAACACCATATATTTT. This gives the protein CASSEATPGNTIYF.

In its sample, this clonotype was seen a few times. The genes are TRBV27 and TRBJ1-2; D gene ambiguous. CDR1 MNHEY and CDR2 SMNVEV come from the germline V gene (reference sequence). The CDR3 covers 15 residues. V lost 0 bases, J lost 4 bases, and 12 bases lay in between. CDR3 DNA sequence: TGTGCCAGCAGTTTATCGATCGGGCACAGCTATGGCTACACCTTC. Residues: CASSLSIGHSYGYTF.

This clonotype is medium-sized. This chain links TRBV27 with TRBJ1-1; D is uncertain. This CDR3 region has 13 residues. The ends were cut back, 2 bases at V and 6 bases at J, with 10 bases in the middle. Germline CDR1 MNHEY, CDR2 SMNVEV (reference sequence). The CDR3 DNA sequence: TGTGCCAGCAGTTTAGGTAATAGCCCTGAAGCTTTCTTT. This encodes CASSLGNSPEAFF.

This clonotype was recorded a few times. The V and J genes are TRBV7-6 and TRBJ2-3; no clear D. V shed 3 bases and J shed 2 bases, with 15 bases lying between them. This CDR3 is 16 amino acids long. Germline V CDR1 and CDR2: SGHVS, FNYEAQ. The CDR3 region is CASSFGPRGNTDTQYF. Here the CDR3 DNA reads TGTGCCAGCAGCTTCGGCCCTAGAGGAAACACAGATACGCAGTATTTT.

The chain carries TRBV2 and TRBJ1-1; D is possibly TRBD1 (5 bases). This CDR3 spans 12 amino acids. V gave up 3 bases and J gave up 11 bases, with 13 bases separating them. Germline CDR1 is SNHLY and CDR2 is FYNNEI. The CDR3, as DNA: TGTGCCAGCAGTGAGGGTACCAGGGAGGCTTTCTTT. It is translated as CASSEGTREAFF.

This chain connects TRBV20-1 to TRBJ1-5; 7 nucleotides line up with TRBD1. Germline V CDR1 and CDR2: DFQATT, SNEGSKA (reference sequence). With V trimmed by 5 bases and J by 4 bases, 8 bases remained unmatched. The length of the CDR3 is 14 residues. The CDR3 protein is CSAEKGALNQPQHF. The CDR3 coding sequence is TGCAGTGCTGAGAAGGGGGCGTTGAATCAGCCCCAGCATTTT.

The sample holds a few counts of this clonotype. The chain employs TRBV4-1 and TRBJ1-5, with 7 bases matching TRBD1. Germline V gene sequence: CDR1 MGHRA, CDR2 YSYEKL. V lost 5 bases to trimming and J lost 1 base; unmatched junction nucleotides: 5. CDR3 length: 15 amino acids. As DNA, the CDR3 is TGCGCCAGCAGCGACACAGGGGTCAGCAATCAGCCCCAGCATTTT. Translation: CASSDTGVSNQPQHF.

J is TRBJ2-7 and V is TRBV7-9, with 10 bases aligning to TRBD1. The V gene's germline CDR1 is SEHNR and CDR2 FQNEAQ (reference sequence). This CDR3 has 15 residues. J was trimmed by 3 bases and V by 5 bases; bases with no gene match: 7. This CDR3 is CASSPGTGVDYEQYF. In DNA form, the CDR3 reads TGTGCCAGCAGCCCTGGGACAGGGGTGGACTACGAGCAGTACTTC. Drawing the rest from reference TRBV7-9 and TRBJ2-7, the complete variable domain is DTGVSQNPRHKITKRGQNVTFRCDPISEHNRLYWYRQTLGQGPEFLTYFQNEAQLEKSRLLSDRFSAERPKGSFSTLEIQRTEQGDSAMYLCASSPGTGVDYEQYFGPGTRLTVT.

The chain joins TRBV20-1 to TRBJ1-5; D is undetermined. Germline loops: CDR1 DFQATT, CDR2 SNEGSKA (reference sequence). V was clipped by 1 base and J by 2 bases, with 15 bases between them. The CDR3 sequence is 16 residues long. The DNA of the CDR3 is TGCAGTGCTAGAGGCCCCTTACGGCAAGGCAATCAGCCCCAGCATTTT. Protein: CSARGPLRQGNQPQHF.

In nucleotides, the CDR3 is TGTGCCAGCAGCTTAAGCGGGGGGGTGGGCACAGATACGCAGTATTTT. It encodes CASSLSGGVGTDTQYF. The rearrangement uses TRBV7-9 and TRBJ2-3; 10 bases are shared with TRBD2. CDR1 SEHNR and CDR2 FQNEAQ come from the germline V gene (reference sequence). V shed 2 bases and J 1 base; nucleotides not matched to a gene: 3. The CDR3 runs to 16 residues.

This chain joins TRBV20-1 and TRBJ2-6; D possibly uses TRBD1 or TRBD2 (5 bases each). V gave up 3 bases and J gave up 2 bases, with 11 bases separating them. The CDR3 spans 15 residues. Germline-derived CDR1 and CDR2 are DFQATT and SNEGSKA (reference sequence). The CDR3 sequence: CSASGAIAGANVLTF. The DNA of the CDR3 is TGCAGTGCTAGCGGGGCTATAGCTGGGGCCAACGTCCTGACTTTC.

This clonotype came up a few times. V and J are TRBV2 and TRBJ2-5; no firm D call. V lost 0 bases and J 8 bases, leaving 7 bases between the germline ends. Germline lookup yields CDR1 SNHLY and CDR2 FYNNEI. The CDR3 runs to 12 residues. The CDR3 DNA sequence: TGTGCCAGCAGTGAAGCGGCAGGCACCCAGTACTTC. Translation gives CASSEAAGTQYF.

This clonotype was seen only a few times. V and J are TRBV6-1 and TRBJ2-1; D perhaps matches TRBD2 (7 bases). Trimming took off 6 bases at V and 4 bases at J, with 13 bases between the two ends. There are 14 residues in the CDR3. Looked up from germline, CDR1 is MNHNS and CDR2 is SASEGT. The CDR3 nucleotides read TGTGCCAGCAGAGGGGGGGCGTTTTACAATGAGCAGTTCTTC. Translation gives CASRGGAFYNEQFF.

This clonotype was found a few times. The rearrangement links TRBV20-1 to TRBJ1-5; D unresolved. Between the trimmed V and J ends, which lost 0 bases and 2 bases, there was a span of 14 bases. Germline CDR1 is DFQATT and CDR2 is SNEGSKA (reference sequence). CDR3 length equals 16 residues. The CDR3, as DNA: TGCAGTGCTAGAGACCCCTTACGGCAAGGCAATCAGCCCCAGCATTTT. Its protein product is CSARDPLRQGNQPQHF.